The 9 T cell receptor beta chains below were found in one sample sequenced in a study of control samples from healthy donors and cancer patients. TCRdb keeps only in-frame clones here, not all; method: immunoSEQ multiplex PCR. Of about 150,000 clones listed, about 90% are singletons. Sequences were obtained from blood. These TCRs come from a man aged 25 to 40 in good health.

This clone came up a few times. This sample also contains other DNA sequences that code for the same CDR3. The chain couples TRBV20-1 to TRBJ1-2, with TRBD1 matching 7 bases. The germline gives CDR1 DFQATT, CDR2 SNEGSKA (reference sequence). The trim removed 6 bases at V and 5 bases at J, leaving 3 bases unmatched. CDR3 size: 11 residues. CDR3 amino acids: CSARGDYGYTF. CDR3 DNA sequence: TGCAGTGCCAGGGGGGATTATGGCTACACCTTC.

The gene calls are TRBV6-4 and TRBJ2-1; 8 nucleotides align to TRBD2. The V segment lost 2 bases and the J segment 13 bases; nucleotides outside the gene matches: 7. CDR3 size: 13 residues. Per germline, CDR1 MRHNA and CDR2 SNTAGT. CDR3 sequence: CASSDPGTRIQFF. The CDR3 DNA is TGTGCCAGCAGTGACCCCGGGACTAGGATCCAGTTCTTC.

The CDR3 sequence: CASSIGTSGVWEQFF. CDR3 bases: TGTGCCAGCAGCATCGGGACTAGCGGGGTTTGGGAGCAGTTCTTC. The rearrangement links TRBV9 to TRBJ2-1, with 13 bases aligning to TRBD2. Losses at the gene ends were 4 bases for V and 10 bases for J; bases not matched to a gene: 8. CDR1 SGDLS and CDR2 YYNGEE come from the germline V gene. The CDR3 runs to 15 residues.

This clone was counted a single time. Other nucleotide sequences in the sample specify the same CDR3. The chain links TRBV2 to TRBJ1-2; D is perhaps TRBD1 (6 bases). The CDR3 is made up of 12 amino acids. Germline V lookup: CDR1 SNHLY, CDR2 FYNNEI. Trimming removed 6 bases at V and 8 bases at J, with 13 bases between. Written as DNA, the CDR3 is TGTGCCAGCAGCGTAACAGGGAACGGCTACACCTTC. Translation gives CASSVTGNGYTF.

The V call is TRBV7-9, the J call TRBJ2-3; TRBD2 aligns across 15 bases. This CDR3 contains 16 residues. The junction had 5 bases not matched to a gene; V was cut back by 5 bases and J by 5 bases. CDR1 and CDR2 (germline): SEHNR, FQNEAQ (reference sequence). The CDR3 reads CASSRTGLAGGDTQYF. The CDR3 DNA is TGTGCCAGCAGCCGAACGGGACTAGCGGGGGGAGATACGCAGTATTTT. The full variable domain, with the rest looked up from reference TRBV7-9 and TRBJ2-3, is DTGVSQNPRHKITKRGQNVTFRCDPISEHNRLYWYRQTLGQGPEFLTYFQNEAQLEKSRLLSDRFSAERPKGSFSTLEIQRTEQGDSAMYLCASSRTGLAGGDTQYFGPGTRLTVL.

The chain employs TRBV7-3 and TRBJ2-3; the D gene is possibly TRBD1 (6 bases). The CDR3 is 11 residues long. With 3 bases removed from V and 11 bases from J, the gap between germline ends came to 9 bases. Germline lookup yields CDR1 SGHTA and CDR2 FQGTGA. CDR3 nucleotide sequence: TGTGCCAGCAGCTTGGGGGCGGGGCAGTATTTT. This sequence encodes CASSLGAGQYF.

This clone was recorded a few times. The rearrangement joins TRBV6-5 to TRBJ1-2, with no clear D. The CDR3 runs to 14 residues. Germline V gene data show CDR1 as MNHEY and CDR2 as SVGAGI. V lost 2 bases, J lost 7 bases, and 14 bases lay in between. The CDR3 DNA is TGTGCCAGCAGTTACCGGGGATCAGGTGGTGGCTACACCTTC. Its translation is CASSYRGSGGGYTF.

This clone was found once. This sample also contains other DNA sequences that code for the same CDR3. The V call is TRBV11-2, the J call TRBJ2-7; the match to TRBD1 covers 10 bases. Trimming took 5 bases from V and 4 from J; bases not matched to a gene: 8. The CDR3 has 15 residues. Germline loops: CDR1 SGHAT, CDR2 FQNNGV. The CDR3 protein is CASSGRDRGSYEQYF. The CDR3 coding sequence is TGTGCCAGCAGCGGCCGGGACAGGGGATCTTACGAGCAGTACTTC.

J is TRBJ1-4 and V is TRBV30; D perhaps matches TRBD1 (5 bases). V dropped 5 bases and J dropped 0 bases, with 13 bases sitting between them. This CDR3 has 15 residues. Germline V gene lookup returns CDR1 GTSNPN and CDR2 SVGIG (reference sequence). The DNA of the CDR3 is TGTGCCTGGGGCCTGGGGACCTCAACTAATGAAAAACTGTTTTTT. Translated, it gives CAWGLGTSTNEKLFF.